Listed below are T cell receptor beta chains from one sample, sequenced in a study of blood T cell repertoires in COVID-19. The data were produced by immunoSEQ multiplex PCR, yet TCRdb's version contains in-frame clones alone and is incomplete. This sample yields a few hundred thousand clones, of which approximately 87% are seen a single time; about 4.5% belongs to the top ten. Input material: peripheral blood. These receptors originate from a man in his sixties who had recovered from COVID-19. Both conserved end residues are trimmed from each CDR3. The D gene is left open where the match is weak. Some rows have no size entry. The others give once, few or many, or a class for an expanded clone.

NA,TRBD2,TRBV28,TRBJ2-1,ASSLAGGRPEQF
NA,NA,TRBV21-1,TRBJ2-1,ASSKGRGTRGGEQF
NA,NA,TRBV27,TRBJ2-2,ASMYRRYTGELF
NA,NA,TRBV5-4,TRBJ1-1,ASSSQGGTEAF
NA,NA,TRBV5-6,TRBJ1-2,ASSLFQQGYGYT
NA,NA,TRBV5-1,TRBJ2-5,ASSPQTATQETQY
NA,TRBD2,TRBV5-4,TRBJ2-3,ASSFSGGASTDTQY
NA,TRBD1,TRBV19,TRBJ1-6,ASSGTGNYNSPLH
NA,TRBD1,TRBV6-6,TRBJ2-6,ASSLRQGISGANVLT
NA,NA,TRBV11-2,TRBJ1-1,ASSQGAGNTEAF
NA,NA,TRBV5-1,TRBJ2-2,ASRSVERPTNTGELF
NA,NA,TRBV6-5,TRBJ2-2,ASTEGWNTGELF
NA,TRBD1,TRBV18,TRBJ1-6,ASSPGQGVGSPLH
NA,TRBD1,TRBV5-1,TRBJ2-3,ASSLGDRDTDTQY
once,NA,TRBV18,TRBJ1-1,ASSKDRMNTEAF
NA,NA,TRBV19,TRBJ1-2,ASSWGVNYGYT
NA,TRBD2,TRBV5-1,TRBJ2-7,ASSSLAGASSYEQY
NA,NA,TRBV2,TRBJ1-4,ASAGTLATNEKLF
NA,TRBD1,TRBV3-1/TRBV3-2,TRBJ2-5,ASSQDEGQGQETQY
NA,TRBD1,TRBV27,TRBJ2-7,ASSNRGRAVNEQY
NA,NA,TRBV2,TRBJ2-5,ASSSERLQETQY
NA,NA,TRBV10-2,TRBJ2-4,ASSEIPGGRLAKNIQY
NA,TRBD1,TRBV5-1,TRBJ1-1,ASSLFGQGGTEAF
few,NA,TRBV6-6,TRBJ2-5,ASSQAFRRAGVTVNQETQY
NA,NA,TRBV7-8,TRBJ1-4,ASSLGRGFANEKLF